This T cell receptor beta chain derives from a study of blood T cell repertoires in COVID-19. With 0 bases clipped from V and 7 bases from J, the junction kept 6 bases outside the gene matches. Per the germline V gene, CDR1 is SGHTS and CDR2 is YDEGEE. The CDR3 consists of 15 residues. This table comes from immunoSEQ multiplex PCR, and its TCRdb copy is limited to in-frame clones, with some not included. The sample lists about 360,000 clones, around nine tenths occurring once. This clone occurred a few times. The chain couples TRBV5-8 to TRBJ1-4, with 7 bases aligning to TRBD1. Sequenced input: peripheral blood. The TCR sequence derives from a human donor in a cohort sampled during active COVID-19. CDR3 nucleotide sequence: TGTGCCAGCAGCTTGGAGGGACAGACCCTTGAAAAACTGTTTTTT. This sequence encodes CASSLEGQTLEKLFF.